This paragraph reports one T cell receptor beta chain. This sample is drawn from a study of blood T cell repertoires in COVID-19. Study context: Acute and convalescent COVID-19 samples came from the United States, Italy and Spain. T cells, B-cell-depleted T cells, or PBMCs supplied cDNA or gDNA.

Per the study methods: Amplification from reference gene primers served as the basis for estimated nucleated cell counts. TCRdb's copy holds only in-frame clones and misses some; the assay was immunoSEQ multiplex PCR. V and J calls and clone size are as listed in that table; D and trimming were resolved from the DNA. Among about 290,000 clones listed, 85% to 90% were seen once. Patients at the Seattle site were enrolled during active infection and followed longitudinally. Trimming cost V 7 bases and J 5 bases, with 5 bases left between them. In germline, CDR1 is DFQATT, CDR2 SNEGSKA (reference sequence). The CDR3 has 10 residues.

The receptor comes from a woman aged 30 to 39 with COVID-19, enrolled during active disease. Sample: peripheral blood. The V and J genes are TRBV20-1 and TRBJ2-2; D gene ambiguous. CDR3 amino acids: CSVHTGELFF. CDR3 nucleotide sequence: TGCAGTGTACATACCGGGGAGCTGTTTTTT.